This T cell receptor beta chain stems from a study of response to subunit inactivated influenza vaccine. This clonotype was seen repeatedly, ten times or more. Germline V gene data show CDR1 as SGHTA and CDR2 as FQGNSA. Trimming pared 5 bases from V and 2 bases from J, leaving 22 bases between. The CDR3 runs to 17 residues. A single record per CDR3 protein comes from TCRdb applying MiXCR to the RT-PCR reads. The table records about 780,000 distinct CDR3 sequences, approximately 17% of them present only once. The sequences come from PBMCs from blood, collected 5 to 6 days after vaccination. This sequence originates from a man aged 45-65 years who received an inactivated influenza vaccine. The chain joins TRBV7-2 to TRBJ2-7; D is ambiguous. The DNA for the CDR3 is TGTGCCAGCAGCCAAACACCCTCCCACATGGCAGCCTACGAGCAGTACTTC. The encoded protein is CASSQTPSHMAAYEQYF.